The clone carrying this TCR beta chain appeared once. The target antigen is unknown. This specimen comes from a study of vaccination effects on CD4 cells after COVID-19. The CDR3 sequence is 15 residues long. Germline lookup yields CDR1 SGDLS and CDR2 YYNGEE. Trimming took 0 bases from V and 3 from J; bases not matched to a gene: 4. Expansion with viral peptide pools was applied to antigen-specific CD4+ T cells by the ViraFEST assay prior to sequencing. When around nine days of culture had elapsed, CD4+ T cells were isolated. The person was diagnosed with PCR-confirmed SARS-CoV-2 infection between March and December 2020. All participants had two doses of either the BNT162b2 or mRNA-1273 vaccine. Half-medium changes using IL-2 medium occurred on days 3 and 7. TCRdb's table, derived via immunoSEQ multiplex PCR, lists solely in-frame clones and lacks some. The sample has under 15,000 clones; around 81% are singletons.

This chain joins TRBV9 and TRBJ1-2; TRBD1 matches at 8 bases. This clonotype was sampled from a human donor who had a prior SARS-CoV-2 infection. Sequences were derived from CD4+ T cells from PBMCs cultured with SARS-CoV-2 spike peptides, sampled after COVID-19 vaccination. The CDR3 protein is CASSVVDRGDYGYTF. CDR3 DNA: TGTGCCAGCAGCGTAGTAGACAGGGGAGACTATGGCTACACCTTC.